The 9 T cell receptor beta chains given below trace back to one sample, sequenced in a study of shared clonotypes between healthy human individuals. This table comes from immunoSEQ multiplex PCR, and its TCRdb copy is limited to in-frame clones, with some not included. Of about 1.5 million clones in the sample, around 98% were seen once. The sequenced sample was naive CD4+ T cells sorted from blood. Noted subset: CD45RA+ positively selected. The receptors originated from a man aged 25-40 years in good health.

The CDR3 spells CASSLIFGGVETQYF. The DNA for the CDR3 is TGTGCCAGCAGCTTAATTTTTGGGGGCGTAGAGACCCAGTACTTC. The rearrangement joins TRBV7-9 to TRBJ2-5; a possible D gene is TRBD1 (6 bases). CDR1 is SEHNR and CDR2 is FQNEAQ in the germline V gene (reference sequence). The CDR3 totals 15 residues. Trimming removed 2 bases at V and 4 bases at J, with 14 bases between.

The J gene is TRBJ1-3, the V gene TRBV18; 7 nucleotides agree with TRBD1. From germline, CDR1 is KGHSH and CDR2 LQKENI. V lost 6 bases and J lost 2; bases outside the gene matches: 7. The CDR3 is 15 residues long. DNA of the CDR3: TGTGCCAGCTCGCAACAGGGGTTACCTGGAAACACCATATATTTT. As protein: CASSQQGLPGNTIYF.

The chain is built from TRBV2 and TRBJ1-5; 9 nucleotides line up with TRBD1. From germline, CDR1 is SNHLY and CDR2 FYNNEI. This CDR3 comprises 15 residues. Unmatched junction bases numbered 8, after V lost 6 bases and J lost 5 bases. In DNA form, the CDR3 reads TGTGCCAGCAGCGCTACAGGGGGCGGCGATCAGCCCCAGCATTTT. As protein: CASSATGGGDQPQHF. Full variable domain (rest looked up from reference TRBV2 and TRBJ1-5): EPEVTQTPSHQVTQMGQEVILRCVPISNHLYFYWYRQILGQKVEFLVSFYNNEISEKSEIFDDQFSVERPDGSNFTLKIRSTKLEDSAMYFCASSATGGGDQPQHFGDGTRLSIL.

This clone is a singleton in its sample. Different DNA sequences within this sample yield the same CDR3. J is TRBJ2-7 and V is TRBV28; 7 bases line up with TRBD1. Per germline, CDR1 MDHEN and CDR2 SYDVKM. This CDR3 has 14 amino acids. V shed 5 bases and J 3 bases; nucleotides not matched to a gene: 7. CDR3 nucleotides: TGTGCCAGCAGTCTTCCGGGACAGTTCTACGAGCAGTACTTC. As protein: CASSLPGQFYEQYF.

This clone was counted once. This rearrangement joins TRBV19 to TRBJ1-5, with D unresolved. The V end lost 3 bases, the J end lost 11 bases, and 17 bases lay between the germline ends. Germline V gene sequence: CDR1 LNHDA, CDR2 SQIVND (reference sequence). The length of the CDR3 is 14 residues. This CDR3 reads CASSIGGERRAQHF. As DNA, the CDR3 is TGTGCCAGTAGTATCGGTGGGGAACGTAGGGCCCAGCATTTT.

This CDR3 is CASSSDGTDYRQYF. CDR3 sequence (DNA): TGCGCCAGCAGCTCGGACGGGACAGACTACCGGCAGTACTTC. The rearrangement links TRBV5-1 to TRBJ2-7; 7 bases align to TRBD1. The V segment lost 3 bases and the J segment 9 bases; nucleotides outside the gene matches: 12. This CDR3 comprises 14 residues. Per germline, CDR1 SGHRS and CDR2 YFSETQ.

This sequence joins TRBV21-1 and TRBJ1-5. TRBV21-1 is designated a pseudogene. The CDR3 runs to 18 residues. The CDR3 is CASSKAQWGGSRYQPQHF. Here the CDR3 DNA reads TGTGCCAGCAGCAAAGCCCAATGGGGGGGCAGCCGGTATCAGCCCCAGCATTTT.

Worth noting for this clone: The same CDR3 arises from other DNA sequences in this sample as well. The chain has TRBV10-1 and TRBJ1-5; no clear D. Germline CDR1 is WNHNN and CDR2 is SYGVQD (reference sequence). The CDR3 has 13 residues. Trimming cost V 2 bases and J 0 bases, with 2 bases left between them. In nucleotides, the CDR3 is TGCGCCAGCAGTGAGAATAGCAATCAGCCCCAGCATTTT. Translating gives CASSENSNQPQHF.

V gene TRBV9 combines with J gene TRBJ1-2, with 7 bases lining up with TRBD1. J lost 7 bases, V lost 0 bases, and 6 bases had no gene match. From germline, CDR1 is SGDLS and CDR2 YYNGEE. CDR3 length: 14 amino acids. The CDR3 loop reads CASSVEGAAIGYTF. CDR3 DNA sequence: TGTGCCAGCAGCGTAGAGGGGGCAGCTATTGGCTACACCTTC.